The rows below give T cell receptor beta chains drawn from one sample of a study of blood T cell repertoires in COVID-19. TCRdb's copy holds only in-frame clones and misses some; the assay was immunoSEQ multiplex PCR. The sample contains fewer than 200,000 clones, 75% to 80% of which appear only once. Sequences were obtained from peripheral blood. The receptors were sampled from a woman aged 45-65 years with active or convalescent COVID-19. CDR3s include the opening cysteine and the closing phenylalanine or tryptophan. Each record gives: CDR3 length, clone size, J gene, V gene, D gene, CDR3 DNA, CDR3 protein. D genes are given only for firm matches. The size of a clone is reported for some rows only, either as once, few or many, or as a class for expanded clones.

>11|-|TRBJ1-4|TRBV20-1|-
TGCAGTGCTAGGGAGAGGGAAAAACTGTTTTTT
CSAREREKLFF
>11|-|TRBJ2-5|TRBV28|-
TGTGCCAGCAGACAGGAAGAGACCCAGTACTTC
CASRQEETQYF
>16|-|TRBJ2-1|TRBV5-6|-
TGTGCCAGCAGCGGCGTTCGGGTCCCTAAGGCGAATGAGCAGTTCTTC
CASSGVRVPKANEQFF
>16|once|TRBJ1-1|TRBV28|TRBD1
TGTGCCAGCAGTCCCCTTTTTGCGGACAGGTACACTGAAGCTTTCTTT
CASSPLFADRYTEAFF
>14|-|TRBJ2-5|TRBV7-9|-
TGTGCCAGCAGCCGACAGGCCCACCAAGAGACCCAGTACTTC
CASSRQAHQETQYF
>15|-|TRBJ1-6|TRBV7-2|-
TGTGCCAGCAGCTTAGACAGTACCTATAATTCACCCCTCCACTTT
CASSLDSTYNSPLHF
>14|-|TRBJ2-5|TRBV2|-
TGTGCCAGCAGTGATGGCCGCGGACAAGAGACCCAGTACTTC
CASSDGRGQETQYF
>15|few|TRBJ1-4|TRBV9|-
TGTGCCAGCAGCCCGCGACAATCAACTAATGAAAAACTGTTTTTT
CASSPRQSTNEKLFF
>19|-|TRBJ2-2|TRBV21-1|-
TGTGCCAGCAGCAAACTTGCCCGCACCAGGGGGCCTAACACCGGGGAGCTGTTTTTT
CASSKLARTRGPNTGELFF
>17|-|TRBJ1-5|TRBV21-1|-
TGTGCCAGCAGCACGAGACCCCCGGGACAGGATTGTCAGCCCCAGCATTTT
CASSTRPPGQDCQPQHF
>14|-|TRBJ2-3|TRBV7-2|-
TGTGCCAGCAGCTTAGTGATAGCTTCCGATACGCAGTATTTT
CASSLVIASDTQYF
>15|-|TRBJ2-7|TRBV7-6|TRBD2
TGTGCCAGCAGCCCTACCGCTAGCGGGGGCTACGAGCAGTACTTC
CASSPTASGGYEQYF
>15|-|TRBJ2-5|TRBV6-5|-
TGTGCCAGCAGTTTCAAGGACAGTTTTTGGGAGACCCAGTACTTC
CASSFKDSFWETQYF
>15|few|TRBJ2-2|TRBV6-5|-
TGTGCCAGCAGTTACGGCGGGCAGCTCACCGGGGAGCTGTTTTTT
CASSYGGQLTGELFF
>13|many|TRBJ2-5|TRBV9|-
TGTGCCAGCAGCCCCCCCGGCGGAGAGACCCAGTACTTC
CASSPPGGETQYF
>16|-|TRBJ2-3|TRBV19|TRBD2
TGTGCCAGTAGTATGGCGGCTAGCGGGAGCACAGATACGCAGTATTTT
CASSMAASGSTDTQYF
>15|-|TRBJ1-6|TRBV19|TRBD1
TGTGCCAGTAGTAATACAGGGGGCGATAATTCACCCCTCCACTTT
CASSNTGGDNSPLHF
>15|-|TRBJ1-2|TRBV19|-
TGTGCCAGTAGTATGGAGCACAGGGTTATTCATGGCTACACCTTC
CASSMEHRVIHGYTF
>12|few|TRBJ2-3|TRBV30|-
TGTGCCTGGAAGCCTGGCACAGATACGCAGTATTTT
CAWKPGTDTQYF
>15|-|TRBJ1-4|TRBV28|-
TGTGCCAGCAGGCGCCCTGGCCCCCGGGATGAAAAACTGTTTTTT
CASRRPGPRDEKLFF
>14|-|TRBJ1-5|TRBV2|TRBD1
TGTGCCAGCAGCGCAGGGGGTCTGGGTCAGCCCCAGCATTTT
CASSAGGLGQPQHF
>15|-|TRBJ2-1|TRBV7-2|TRBD2
TGTGCCAGCAGCTTAGGGGGACTAGGATACAATGAGCAGTTCTTC
CASSLGGLGYNEQFF
>13|-|TRBJ2-1|TRBV7-9|-
TGTGCCAGCAGCCGTAGCGGAAACAATGAGCAGTTCTTC
CASSRSGNNEQFF
>13|-|TRBJ1-5|TRBV15|-
TGTGCCACCAGCAGAGGGAGGGACCAGCCCCAGCATTTT
CATSRGRDQPQHF
>15|few|TRBJ1-2|TRBV6-1|TRBD1
TGTGCCAGCAGTGACCCGCTCGGACAGGGCTATGGCTACACCTTC
CASSDPLGQGYGYTF
>13|-|TRBJ1-5|TRBV7-9|-
TGTGCCAGCAGCTGGGGCGGGGATCAGCCCCAGCATTTT
CASSWGGDQPQHF
>13|once|TRBJ1-1|TRBV4-3|-
TGCGCCAGCACCTACACCCGAGGCACTGAAGCTTTCTTT
CASTYTRGTEAFF
>12|-|TRBJ2-7|TRBV29-1|-
TGCAGCGTTGTGGCGGGGATCTACGAGCAGTACTTC
CSVVAGIYEQYF
>14|-|TRBJ1-2|TRBV7-2|-
TGTGCCAGCAGCTTAAAAGGACAGAACTATGGCTACACCTTC
CASSLKGQNYGYTF
>15|-|TRBJ2-7|TRBV19|TRBD1
TGTGCCAGTAGTTCCCTGTCACAGGGGCACTACGAGCAGTACTTC
CASSSLSQGHYEQYF
>19|many|TRBJ2-2|TRBV15|-
TGTGCCACCAGCAGAGATCCGTTCGAGCGGCTCGCGAACACCGGGGAGCTGTTTTTT
CATSRDPFERLANTGELFF
>13|-|TRBJ1-1|TRBV7-9|-
TGTGCCAGCAGCTCCGGACAGTTCACTGAAGCTTTCTTT
CASSSGQFTEAFF
>18|-|TRBJ2-3|TRBV7-9|TRBD2
TGTGCCAGCAGCTTAGGCCTGGGACTAGCGGATCGCACAGATACGCAGTATTTT
CASSLGLGLADRTDTQYF
>17|-|TRBJ2-1|TRBV12-5|-
TGTGCTAGTGGTTCCGAGTGGACGGGAGATTCCTACAATGAGCAGTTCTTC
CASGSEWTGDSYNEQFF
>17|-|TRBJ1-2|TRBV9|-
TGTGCCAGCAGCCCCACGGCCGGGACACTGGGCGTGGATGGCTACACCTTC
CASSPTAGTLGVDGYTF
>14|-|TRBJ2-3|TRBV5-6|-
TGTGCCAGCAGCTCAAAGCGGGGCACAGATACGCAGTATTTT
CASSSKRGTDTQYF